Below, one T cell receptor beta chain is given with its context. What this receptor recognizes is not known. Per-nucleotide qualities are absent, and no much larger clonotype sits a single base away. The data are from a study of T cell repertoires in ileal Crohn's disease (dated by TCRdb to the late 2010s). Describing the broader study: The median duration of disease was roughly 7.6 years, and at the time of surgery 30% to 35% of patients were active smokers. A Rutgeerts score above i0 was used to define endoscopic postoperative recurrence. The study was conducted in parallel with a multicentre cohort built to find predictors of early endoscopic recurrence after ileocolonic resection. Surgery was performed for a complication in all patients, with stricturing disease in 61% and penetrating disease in 39%. Roughly half of the patients were given postoperative therapy, with 15 to 20 on anti-TNF agents and about a dozen on thiopurines. A total of around 150 mucosal samples from some 50 patients were sequenced, collected from several sites on the surgical specimen as well as at postoperative endoscopy. TCR repertoire analysis was done in 45 to 65 Crohn's disease patients from a prospective multicentre cohort. General findings and caveats noted by the study authors: Endoscopic recurrence was linked to a higher percentage of high-frequency clones at surgery, and recurrence occurred in every patient whose clonality exceeded 26.8% (18/57). Sorted CD8 T cells carried more high-frequency clones than CD4 T cells, suggesting mucosal expansions were mainly CD8. A significantly higher proportion of clonal expansions was observed in active smokers at surgery than in non-smokers (about 25% vs 20%, p=0.02). Only a subgroup of patients, of unstated size, had their mucosal CD4 and CD8 T cells sorted and sequenced.

Roughly 500 nanograms of biopsy DNA per sample were submitted for commercial TCRB immunosequencing. Adaptive Biotechnology amplified CDR3 regions from genomic DNA with a two-step multiplex PCR that controlled for amplification bias. Primers covering every V and J gene segment were used in the first PCR, while barcodes and Illumina adapters were added in the second PCR. An Illumina instrument was used to sequence the CDR3 libraries. In the original analysis: Vendor-provided pipelines were combined with custom analysis of raw data in R/Bioconductor under R version 3.3.0. Clonality, which ranges from 0 to 1, was calculated as the inverse of the normalised Shannon entropy across all productive clones. The repertoire share taken up by the top 100 clones defined high-frequency clones, and only clones that passed a 95% confidence test were kept. Repertoire diversity was measured with the Simpson index, and overlap between samples was measured with the Morisita-Horn index. Not all clones reach the TCRdb copy of this immuneACCESS table, which keeps in-frame sequences only. Checked studies attribute under half of the gap to unresolved V genes and leave the rest unexplained. V, J and clone size are taken as reported in that table, and D and trimming were inferred from the DNA itself. This sample has roughly 31,000 clones in its table, and roughly 78% of those were observed once. The ten most abundant clones make up roughly 19% of the sample.

Adults with ileal or ileocolonic Crohn's disease for whom ileocolonic resection was indicated were considered eligible. Before DNA extraction, whole ileal mucosal biopsies were kept frozen at -80 degrees C. A TRizol-based method was used to extract genomic DNA from the frozen whole biopsies, and the DNA was quantified with a NanoDrop 2000 spectrophotometer. Sequencing input: ileal tissue. This sequence originates from an adult with Crohn's disease.

The CDR3 corresponds to CASTSPLEGYTF. The DNA reads TGTGCCAGCACCTCGCCGCTGGAGGGCTACACCTTC. The chain was built from TRBV6-6 and TRBJ1-2, with no D gene named confidently. The junction shows trimming of 7 bases on V and 8 bases on J, plus 14 bases between the germline ends. Via the germline V gene (reference sequence), CDR1 is MNHNY and CDR2 SVGAGI. The CDR3 starts with the cysteine, ends with the phenylalanine, and has 12 residues. The entry retains the CDR3 DNA only, 36 bases that are in frame from base 1.